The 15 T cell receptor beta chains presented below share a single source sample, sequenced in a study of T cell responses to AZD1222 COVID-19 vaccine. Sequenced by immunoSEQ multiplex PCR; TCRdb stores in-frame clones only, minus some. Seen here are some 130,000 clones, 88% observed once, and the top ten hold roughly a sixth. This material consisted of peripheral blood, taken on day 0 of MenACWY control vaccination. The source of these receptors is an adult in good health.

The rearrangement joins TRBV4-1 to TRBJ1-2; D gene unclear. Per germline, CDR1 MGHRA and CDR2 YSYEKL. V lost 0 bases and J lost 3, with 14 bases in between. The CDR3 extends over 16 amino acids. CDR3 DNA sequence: TGCGCCAGCAGCCAAGATCAGGCCAGGCCGCACTATGGCTACACCTTC. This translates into CASSQDQARPHYGYTF.

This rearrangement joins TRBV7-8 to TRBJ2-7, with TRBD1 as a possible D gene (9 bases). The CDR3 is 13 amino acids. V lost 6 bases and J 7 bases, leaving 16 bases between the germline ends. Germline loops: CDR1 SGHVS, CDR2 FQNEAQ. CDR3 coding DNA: TGTGCCAGCAGGAATAGCGGGACAGGGGAGCAGTACTTC. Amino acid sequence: CASRNSGTGEQYF.

CDR3 bases: TGTGCCAGTAGTCGGTCTTGGGGCATCAAAGCCTACGAGCAGTACTTC. This encodes CASSRSWGIKAYEQYF. V usage is TRBV19 and J usage is TRBJ2-7; D may be TRBD1 (5 bases). V shed 5 bases and J shed 2 bases, with 19 bases lying between them. This CDR3 spans 16 amino acids. Germline CDR1 and CDR2: LNHDA and SQIVND (reference sequence).

CDR3 nucleotide sequence: TGTGCCAGCAGAAGGGGACACAATACCTATGGCTACACCTTC. Its translation: CASRRGHNTYGYTF. The rearrangement uses TRBV6-5 and TRBJ1-2; tentative D call: TRBD1 (6 bases). The V and J ends lost 6 bases and 4 bases respectively, with 15 bases between them. Germline CDR1 reads MNHEY; CDR2 reads SVGAGI. The CDR3 covers 14 residues.

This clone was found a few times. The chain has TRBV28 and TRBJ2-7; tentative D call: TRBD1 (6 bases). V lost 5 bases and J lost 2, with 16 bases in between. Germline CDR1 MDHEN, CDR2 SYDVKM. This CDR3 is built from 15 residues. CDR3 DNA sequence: TGTGCCAGCAGTACCTCGAACCGGGACACCTACGAGCAGTACTTC. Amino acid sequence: CASSTSNRDTYEQYF.

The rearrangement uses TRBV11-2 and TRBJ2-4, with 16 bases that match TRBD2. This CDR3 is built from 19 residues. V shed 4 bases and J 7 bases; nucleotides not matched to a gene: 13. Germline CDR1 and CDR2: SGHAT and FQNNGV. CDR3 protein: CASSSGLAGGRGELNIQYF. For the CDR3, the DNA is TGTGCCAGCAGCTCGGGACTAGCGGGAGGGCGTGGCGAATTGAACATTCAGTACTTC.

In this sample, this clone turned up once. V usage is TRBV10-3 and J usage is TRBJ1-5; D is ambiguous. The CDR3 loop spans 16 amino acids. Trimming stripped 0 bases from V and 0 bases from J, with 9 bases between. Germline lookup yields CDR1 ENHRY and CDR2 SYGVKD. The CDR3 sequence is CAISESRQPSNQPQHF. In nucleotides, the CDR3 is TGTGCCATCAGTGAGTCAAGGCAGCCTAGCAATCAGCCCCAGCATTTT.

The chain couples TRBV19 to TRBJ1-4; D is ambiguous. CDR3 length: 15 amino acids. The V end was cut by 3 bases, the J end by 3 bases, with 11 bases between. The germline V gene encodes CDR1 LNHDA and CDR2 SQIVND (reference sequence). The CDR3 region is CASSILQPSNEKLFF. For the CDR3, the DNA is TGTGCCAGTAGTATCCTACAGCCCTCTAATGAAAAACTGTTTTTT.

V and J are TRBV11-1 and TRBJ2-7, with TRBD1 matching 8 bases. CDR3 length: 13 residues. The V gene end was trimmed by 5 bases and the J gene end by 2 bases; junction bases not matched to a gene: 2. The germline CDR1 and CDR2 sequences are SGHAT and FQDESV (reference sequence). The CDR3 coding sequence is TGTGCCAGCAGCCAGGACAGGGCCTACGAGCAGTACTTC. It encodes CASSQDRAYEQYF.

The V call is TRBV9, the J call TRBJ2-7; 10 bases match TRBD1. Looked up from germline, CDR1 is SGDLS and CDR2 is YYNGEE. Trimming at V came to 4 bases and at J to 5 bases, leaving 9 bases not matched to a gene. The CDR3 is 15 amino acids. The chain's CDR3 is CASSTTGTGDHEQYF. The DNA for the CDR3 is TGTGCCAGCAGCACCACCGGGACAGGGGACCACGAGCAGTACTTC.

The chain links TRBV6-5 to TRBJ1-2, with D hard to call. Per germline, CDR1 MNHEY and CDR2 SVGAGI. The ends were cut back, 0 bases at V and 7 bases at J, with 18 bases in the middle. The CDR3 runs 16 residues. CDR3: CASSYSVVYRGLGYTF. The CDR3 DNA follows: TGTGCCAGCAGTTACTCAGTGGTCTACAGAGGTCTTGGCTACACCTTC.

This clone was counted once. CDR3 DNA sequence: TGTGCCAGCAGTTCCCGGGAAGGGGGTAACTATGGCTACACCTTC. It is translated as CASSSREGGNYGYTF. The chain carries TRBV27 and TRBJ1-2; maybe TRBD1 (6 bases). CDR1 and CDR2 (germline): MNHEY, SMNVEV (reference sequence). V was trimmed by 4 bases and J by 1 base, leaving 13 bases between them. CDR3 size: 15 residues.

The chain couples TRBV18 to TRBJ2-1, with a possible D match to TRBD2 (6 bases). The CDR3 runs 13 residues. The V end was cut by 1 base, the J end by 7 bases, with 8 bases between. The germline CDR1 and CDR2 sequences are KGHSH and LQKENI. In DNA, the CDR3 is TGTGCCAGCTCACCACAGGGGAGGAATGAGCAGTTCTTC. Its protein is CASSPQGRNEQFF.

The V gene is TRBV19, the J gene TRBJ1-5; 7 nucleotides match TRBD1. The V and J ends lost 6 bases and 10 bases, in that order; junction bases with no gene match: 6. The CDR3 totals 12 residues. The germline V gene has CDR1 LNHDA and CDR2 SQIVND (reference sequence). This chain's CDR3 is CASRQGVQPQHF. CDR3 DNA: TGTGCCAGTAGGCAGGGGGTGCAACCCCAGCATTTT.

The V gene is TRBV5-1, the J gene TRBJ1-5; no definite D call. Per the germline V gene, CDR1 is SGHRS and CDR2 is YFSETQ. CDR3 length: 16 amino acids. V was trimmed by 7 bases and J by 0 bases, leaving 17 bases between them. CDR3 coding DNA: TGCGCCAGCCCCCACAGATCGCATTATAGCAATCAGCCCCAGCATTTT. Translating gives CASPHRSHYSNQPQHF.